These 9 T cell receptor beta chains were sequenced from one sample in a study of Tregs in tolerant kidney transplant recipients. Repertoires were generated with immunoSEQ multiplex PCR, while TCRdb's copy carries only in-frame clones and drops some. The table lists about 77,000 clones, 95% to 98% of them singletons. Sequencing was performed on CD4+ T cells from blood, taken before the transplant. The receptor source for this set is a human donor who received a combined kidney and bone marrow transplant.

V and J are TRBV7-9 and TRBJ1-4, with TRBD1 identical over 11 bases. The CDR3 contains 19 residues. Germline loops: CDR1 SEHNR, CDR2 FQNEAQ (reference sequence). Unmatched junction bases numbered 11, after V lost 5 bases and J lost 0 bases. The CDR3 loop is CASSLPGQGDFTTNEKLFF. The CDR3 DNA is TGTGCCAGCAGCCTGCCGGGACAGGGGGACTTTACAACTAATGAAAAACTGTTTTTT.

CDR3: CASSGGTGMYEQYF. As DNA, the CDR3 is TGTGCCAGCAGCGGCGGGACAGGGATGTACGAGCAGTACTTC. The chain is built from TRBV5-4 and TRBJ2-7, with 9 bases fitting TRBD1. The V gene end was trimmed by 4 bases and the J gene end by 4 bases; junction bases not matched to a gene: 6. This CDR3 is 14 amino acids long. Germline CDR1 SGHNT, CDR2 YYREEE (reference sequence).

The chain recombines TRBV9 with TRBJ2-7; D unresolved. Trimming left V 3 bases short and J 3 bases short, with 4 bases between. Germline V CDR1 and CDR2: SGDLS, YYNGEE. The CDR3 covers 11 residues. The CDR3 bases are TGTGCCAGCAGCGCAGGCTACGAGCAGTACTTC. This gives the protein CASSAGYEQYF.

CDR3 coding DNA: TGTGCCAGCTCACCACTTGGCGGCGGGGACAATGAGCAGTTCTTC. The encoded protein is CASSPLGGGDNEQFF. This chain links TRBV18 with TRBJ2-1; D is perhaps TRBD2 (6 bases). Per the germline V gene, CDR1 is KGHSH and CDR2 is LQKENI. V was shortened by 1 base and J by 5 bases, with 12 bases between the two germline ends. This CDR3 contains 15 residues.

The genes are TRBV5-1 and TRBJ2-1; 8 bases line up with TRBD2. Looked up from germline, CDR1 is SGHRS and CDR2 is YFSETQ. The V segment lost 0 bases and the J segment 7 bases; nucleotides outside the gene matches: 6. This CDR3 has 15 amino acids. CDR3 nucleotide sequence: TGCGCCAGCAGCTTGGTTTCGGGGGGGTGGAATGAGCAGTTCTTC. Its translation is CASSLVSGGWNEQFF.

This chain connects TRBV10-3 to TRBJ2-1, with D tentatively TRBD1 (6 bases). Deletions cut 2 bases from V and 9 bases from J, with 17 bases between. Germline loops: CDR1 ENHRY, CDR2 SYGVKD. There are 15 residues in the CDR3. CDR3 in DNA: TGTGCCATCAGTGAGGGCCAGGGGTATGTGAGTGAGCAGTTCTTC. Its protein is CAISEGQGYVSEQFF.

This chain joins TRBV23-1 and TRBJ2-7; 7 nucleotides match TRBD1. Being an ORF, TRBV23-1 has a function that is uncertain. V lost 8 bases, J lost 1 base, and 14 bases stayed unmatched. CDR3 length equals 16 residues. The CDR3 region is CASPMKGQQVSYEQYF. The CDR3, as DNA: TGCGCCAGCCCTATGAAGGGACAGCAGGTTTCCTACGAGCAGTACTTC.

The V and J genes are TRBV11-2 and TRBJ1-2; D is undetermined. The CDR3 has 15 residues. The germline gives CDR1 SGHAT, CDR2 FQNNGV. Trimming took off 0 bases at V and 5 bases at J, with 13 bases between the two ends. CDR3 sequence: CASSLDGGLTYGYTF. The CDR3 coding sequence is TGTGCCAGCAGCTTAGATGGAGGACTGACGTATGGCTACACCTTC.

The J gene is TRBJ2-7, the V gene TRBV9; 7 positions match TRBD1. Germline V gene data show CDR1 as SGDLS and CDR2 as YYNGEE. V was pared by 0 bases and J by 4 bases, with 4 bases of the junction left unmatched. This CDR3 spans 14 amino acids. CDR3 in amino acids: CASSVAPTGYEQYF. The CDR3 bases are TGTGCCAGCAGCGTAGCCCCGACAGGGTACGAGCAGTACTTC.